This T cell receptor (beta chain) emerged from a study of tumor-infiltrating lymphocytes in primary liver carcinoma. TCR beta cDNA was prepared out of around 460 ng total RNA by means of a constant-region primer. Three nested multiplex PCR rounds, a slightly modified ARM-PCR method, built the TCR beta libraries. In the first two PCR rounds, TRBV1-TRBV30 forward primers were paired with a C-beta reverse primer, and each round lasted nine to ten cycles. MiXCR, applied by TCRdb to the multiplex PCR reads, yields one record per CDR3 protein. The sample carries tens of thousands of distinct CDR3 sequences, about two thirds recorded once. Germline lookup yields CDR1 SGHNT and CDR2 YYREEE (reference sequence). The CDR3 runs 16 residues. The trim removed 5 bases at V and 1 base at J, leaving 11 bases unmatched. Note on this clonotype: In this CDR3 the conserved last residue, phenylalanine or tryptophan, is missing, so a read error is likely.

Scientists recovered RNA and DNA together from approximately 20-30 mg of unsorted bulk tissue. Sequenced sample: liver tumor tissue from sampling region 4. The subset is: tumor region T4, right-lateral pole. The J gene is TRBJ2-7, the V gene TRBV5-4; 8 bases fit TRBD2. This clonotype was obtained from a man between 35 and 55 years old with primary liver carcinoma and hepatitis B virus infection. DNA for the CDR3: TGTGCCAGCAGTCCCGGGAGCGGGAGCTGGTCCTACGAGCAGTACATC. Amino acid sequence: CASSPGSGSWSYEQYI.